The T cell receptor (beta chain) described here comes from a study of T-cell memory formation after mild COVID-19. Study details: Most TCR clusters belonged to a single donor.

Study-wide results and caveats: Mostly located in CM and EM were contracting CD4+ clones, with contracting CD8+ clones located in EMRA. Nothing confirmed that second-wave clones peaking on day 37 were specific for SARS-CoV-2.

Turning to this clonotype: The antigen is not known.

Per germline, CDR1 LNHNV and CDR2 YYDKDF (reference sequence). Trimming pared 7 bases from V and 4 bases from J, leaving 14 bases between. The CDR3 covers 14 residues. One entry per CDR3 protein, called by TCRdb with MiXCR from the 5' RACE reads. The profile shows about 240 distinct CDR3 sequences, about 93% of them singletons. The sequence came from an adult who had mild COVID-19 (a few samples of this study predate the infection). Cell type and time point are not known. Sequenced sample: PBMCs or a T cell subset sorted from them (not recorded which). The rearrangement links TRBV15 to TRBJ2-1; a possible D gene is TRBD2 (6 bases). The CDR3 DNA reads as TGTGCCACCACCGATGGGGGGTCGTACAATGAGCAGTTCTTC. This gives the protein CATTDGGSYNEQFF.